A single sample is the source of the 24 T cell receptor beta chains below, sequenced in a study of blood T cell repertoires in COVID-19. Clones were read by immunoSEQ multiplex PCR, and TCRdb kept only the in-frame ones, dropping some. The repertoire holds some 160,000 clones, with about 82% as singletons. Sequenced input: peripheral blood. These receptors came from an elderly woman with COVID-19, enrolled during active disease.

The gene calls are TRBV6-1 and TRBJ2-1; D is unresolved. CDR3 length: 14 amino acids. Germline values: CDR1 MNHNS, CDR2 SASEGT. With 3 bases removed from V and 5 bases from J, the gap between germline ends came to 11 bases. CDR3 sequence (DNA): TGTGCCAGCAGTGAGGCTCATCCCCACAATGAGCAGTTCTTC. It is translated as CASSEAHPHNEQFF.

CDR3 nucleotide sequence: TGTGCCAGCAGCCAGGGAGGAACTGAAGCTTTCTTT. Its translation is CASSQGGTEAFF. The gene calls are TRBV7-3 and TRBJ1-1; weak D call: TRBD1 (5 bases). Germline CDR1 reads SGHTA; CDR2 reads FQGTGA. The CDR3 has 12 residues. Trimming stripped 5 bases from V and 5 bases from J, with 9 bases between.

V and J are TRBV10-3 and TRBJ1-1, with D possibly being TRBD1 (5 bases). The CDR3 runs to 14 residues. Germline V gives CDR1 ENHRY, CDR2 SYGVKD. Trimming stripped 2 bases from V and 3 bases from J, with 10 bases between. In DNA form, the CDR3 reads TGTGCCATCAGTGAGAAGGGGCGAGACACTGAAGCTTTCTTT. Translated, it gives CAISEKGRDTEAFF.

The J gene is TRBJ2-7, the V gene TRBV3-1 (or the pseudogene TRBV3-2); 8 nucleotides align to TRBD1. Germline V gene data show CDR1 as LGHDT and CDR2 as YNNKEL (reference sequence). Losses at the gene ends were 3 bases for V and 4 bases for J; bases not matched to a gene: 8. The length of the CDR3 is 15 residues. The CDR3 spells CASSHSGGVIYEQYF. DNA for the CDR3: TGTGCCAGCAGCCACTCAGGGGGCGTGATATACGAGCAGTACTTC.

The V and J genes are TRBV2 and TRBJ1-5; 7 bases are a match to TRBD1. The V gene end was trimmed by 9 bases and the J gene end by 6 bases; junction bases not matched to a gene: 5. The germline V gene has CDR1 SNHLY and CDR2 FYNNEI. The CDR3 is made up of 12 amino acids. DNA for the CDR3: TGTGCCAGTGAGGGGGCCGGTCAGCCCCAGCATTTT. Encoded protein: CASEGAGQPQHF.

J is TRBJ2-2 and V is TRBV5-4, with D hard to call. Trimming pared 10 bases from V and 5 bases from J, leaving 15 bases between. Germline CDR1 reads SGHNT; CDR2 reads YYREEE (reference sequence). The CDR3 has 13 residues. CDR3 nucleotide sequence: TGTGCCGCTAAGGAGTGGTGGACCGGGGAGCTGTTTTTT. Translation gives CAAKEWWTGELFF.

This chain's CDR3 is CAISTGTGGGDEQFF. DNA for the CDR3: TGTGCCATCAGTACCGGGACAGGGGGCGGGGATGAGCAGTTCTTC. The V and J genes are TRBV10-3 and TRBJ2-1, with 12 bases identical to TRBD1. Trimming cost V 5 bases and J 8 bases; bases outside gene matches: 7. The CDR3 sequence is 15 residues long. Germline CDR1 ENHRY, CDR2 SYGVKD.

This chain links TRBV13 with TRBJ1-2, with 11 bases identical to TRBD1. From germline, CDR1 is PRHDT and CDR2 FYEKMQ (reference sequence). After removal of 0 bases from V and 5 bases from J, the junction contained 5 bases not matched to a gene. This CDR3 spans 16 amino acids. The DNA for the CDR3 is TGTGCCAGCAGCTTAGGATGGGACAGGGGGACTTATGGCTACACCTTC. Protein product: CASSLGWDRGTYGYTF.

The chain carries TRBV19 and TRBJ1-5, with D perhaps TRBD1 (6 bases). Trimming stripped 1 base from V and 4 bases from J, with 17 bases between. Germline assignment: CDR1 LNHDA and CDR2 SQIVND (reference sequence). The CDR3 contains 17 residues. The CDR3 bases are TGTGCCAGTAGTATAGGATCAGGGAGGGGGGAGAATCAGCCCCAGCATTTT. Amino acids: CASSIGSGRGENQPQHF.

The chain couples TRBV4-1 to TRBJ1-4; D uncertain. The CDR3 has 16 residues. V was clipped by 1 base and J by 5 bases, with 14 bases between them. The germline CDR1 and CDR2 sequences are MGHRA and YSYEKL. The CDR3 here is CASSQVGVMLNEKLFF. CDR3 nucleotides: TGCGCCAGCAGCCAAGTCGGGGTTATGCTCAATGAAAAACTGTTTTTT.

This sequence joins TRBV5-1 and TRBJ2-7, with TRBD1 identical over 9 bases. CDR1 is SGHRS and CDR2 is YFSETQ in the germline V gene. The CDR3 contains 16 residues. With 0 bases clipped from V and 5 bases from J, the junction kept 9 bases outside the gene matches. CDR3 protein: CASSLVLGQGIHEQYF. Written as DNA, the CDR3 is TGCGCCAGCAGCTTGGTTTTGGGACAGGGAATTCACGAGCAGTACTTC. Looking up the rest from reference TRBV5-1 and TRBJ2-7 gives the full variable domain: KAGVTQTPRYLIKTRGQQVTLSCSPISGHRSVSWYQQTPGQGLQFLFEYFSETQRNKGNFPGRFSGRQFSNSRSEMNVSTLELGDSALYLCASSLVLGQGIHEQYFGPGTRLTVT.

The chain couples TRBV9 to TRBJ2-1; 8 nucleotides match TRBD2. The V gene's germline CDR1 is SGDLS and CDR2 YYNGEE. The CDR3 extends over 16 amino acids. J gave up 3 bases and V 4 bases, and 9 bases lay outside the gene matches. CDR3 DNA: TGTGCCAGCAGCTCTACTAGCGGCAGTGGCTACAATGAGCAGTTCTTC. Its translation: CASSSTSGSGYNEQFF. Filled out from reference TRBV9 and TRBJ2-1, the complete variable domain reads DSGVTQTPKHLITATGQRVTLRCSPRSGDLSVYWYQQSLDQGLQFLIQYYNGEERAKGNILERFSAQQFPDLHSELNLSSLELGDSALYFCASSSTSGSGYNEQFFGPGTRLTVL.

Note on this clone: A junction boundary mismatches the germline segment, possibly from a read error. This chain connects TRBV2 to TRBJ2-7; TRBD2 aligns across 9 bases. This CDR3 has 16 amino acids. Germline V gives CDR1 SNHLY, CDR2 FYNNEI. The chain's CDR3 is CASSRDSGTSTLKMGF. CDR3 in DNA: TGTGCCAGCAGTAGAGATTCCGGGACTAGCACTTTAAAGATGGGCTTC.

In DNA, the CDR3 is TGTGCCAGTTCGGACCCGGGAGAGGCTTTCTTT. As protein: CASSDPGEAFF. V gene TRBV18 combines with J gene TRBJ1-1; D remains ambiguous. The CDR3 contains 11 residues. V lost 9 bases and J lost 11, with 16 bases in between. The germline V gene encodes CDR1 KGHSH and CDR2 LQKENI. Complete variable domain (other parts from reference TRBV18 and TRBJ1-1): NAGVMQNPRHLVRRRGQEARLRCSPMKGHSHVYWYRQLPEEGLKFMVYLQKENIIDESGMPKERFSAEFPKEGPSILRIQQVVRGDSAAYFCASSDPGEAFFGQGTRLTVV.

This clone has more than one count but fewer than ten. The chain links TRBV19 to TRBJ1-2; D is ambiguous. This CDR3 spans 12 amino acids. CDR1 LNHDA and CDR2 SQIVND come from the germline V gene (reference sequence). Trimming removed 5 bases at V and 6 bases at J, with 10 bases between. The CDR3 DNA reads as TGTGCCAGTAGTTTATCGCAGAATGGCTACACCTTC. It encodes CASSLSQNGYTF.

This sequence joins TRBV19 and TRBJ1-2, with TRBD1 identical over 7 bases. Germline V gene data show CDR1 as LNHDA and CDR2 as SQIVND (reference sequence). The CDR3 contains 15 residues. The V segment lost 5 bases and the J segment 5 bases; nucleotides outside the gene matches: 11. This CDR3 reads CASSSGQAQSYGYTF. As DNA, the CDR3 is TGTGCCAGTAGTTCAGGACAGGCACAATCTTATGGCTACACCTTC.

The rearrangement links TRBV5-4 to TRBJ1-6; possible D gene TRBD1, 5 bases. The CDR3 totals 15 residues. Trimming removed 0 bases from V and 4 bases from J, with 8 bases in between. Germline loops: CDR1 SGHNT, CDR2 YYREEE (reference sequence). The CDR3 coding sequence is TGTGCCAGCAGCTTGGAACAGGAATATAATTCACCCCTCCACTTT. Translation: CASSLEQEYNSPLHF.

This chain joins TRBV19 and TRBJ2-7; a weak D match, TRBD2 (6 bases). CDR3 length: 14 amino acids. The V gene's germline CDR1 is LNHDA and CDR2 SQIVND (reference sequence). V was clipped by 5 bases and J by 6 bases, with 17 bases between them. CDR3: CASSVGLGAGEQYF. CDR3 DNA: TGTGCCAGTAGTGTGGGACTGGGTGCGGGCGAGCAGTACTTC.

V and J are TRBV3-1 (or the pseudogene TRBV3-2) and TRBJ1-2; 8 bases agree with TRBD1. V shed 2 bases, J shed 8 bases, and the junction held 4 bases outside the gene matches. The CDR3 contains 13 residues. The germline gives CDR1 LGHDT, CDR2 YNNKEL (reference sequence). The CDR3 nucleotides read TGTGCCAGCAGCCAACAGGGGGCGAAGGGCTACACCTTC. Amino acid sequence: CASSQQGAKGYTF.

This clone was detected only a few times. This chain uses TRBV2 with TRBJ2-7, with D perhaps TRBD1 (7 bases). CDR1 is SNHLY, CDR2 FYNNEI, per germline. CDR3 size: 14 residues. Trimming took off 8 bases at V and 2 bases at J, with 16 bases between the two ends. The CDR3 nucleotides are TGTGCCAGCCGCGGGACAGCTATTACCTACGAGCAGTACTTC. Its translation: CASRGTAITYEQYF.

The chain has TRBV2 and TRBJ1-6, with no clear D. The CDR3 contains 12 residues. The V end was cut by 9 bases, the J end by 4 bases, with 7 bases between. CDR1 and CDR2 from the germline V gene are SNHLY and FYNNEI. For the CDR3, the DNA is TGTGCCAGTCGGACTTATAATTCACCCCTCCACTTT. This codes for CASRTYNSPLHF.

The chain uses TRBV19 and TRBJ2-3; TRBD2 matches at 8 bases. V gave up 6 bases and J gave up 6 bases; unmatched junction bases: 8. The CDR3 has 14 amino acids. Germline assignment: CDR1 LNHDA and CDR2 SQIVND (reference sequence). The CDR3 sequence: CASRPGGARDTQYF. CDR3 DNA sequence: TGTGCCAGTAGACCCGGGGGGGCTAGGGATACGCAGTATTTT.

This clone came up a few times. The chain combines TRBV19 with TRBJ2-6; D perhaps matches TRBD1 (5 bases). V was clipped by 3 bases and J by 0 bases, with 15 bases between them. CDR1 LNHDA and CDR2 SQIVND come from the germline V gene (reference sequence). The CDR3 contains 18 residues. CDR3 protein: CASSMSPSGYSGANVLTF. The CDR3 nucleotides read TGTGCCAGTAGTATGTCCCCCTCAGGGTACTCTGGGGCCAACGTCCTGACTTTC.

This chain joins TRBV19 and TRBJ2-7, with 8 bases identical to TRBD2. From germline, CDR1 is LNHDA and CDR2 SQIVND (reference sequence). Trimming removed 4 bases from V and 4 bases from J; junction bases left unmatched: 6. The CDR3 has 14 amino acids. Here the CDR3 DNA reads TGTGCCAGTAGTACAACTAGCGGACCTTACGAGCAGTACTTC. It specifies CASSTTSGPYEQYF. The complete variable domain, with remaining parts taken from reference TRBV19 and TRBJ2-7, reads DGGITQSPKYLFRKEGQNVTLSCEQNLNHDAMYWYRQDPGQGLRLIYYSQIVNDFQKGDIAEGYSVSREKKESFPLTVTSAQKNPTAFYLCASSTTSGPYEQYFGPGTRLTVT.